One T cell receptor (beta chain) is described in this entry. This clonotype was detected only a few times. It lacks a known antigen. Nothing much larger sits one base from this clone, and base qualities are not available. Libraries from unsorted PBMCs were made from 2 million PBMCs kept in RNAlater at -80 degrees C until RNA extraction. The multiple sclerosis patients were enrolled in a US clinical protocol that evaluated disease progression with magnetic resonance imaging. Peripheral blood underwent Ficoll-Hypaque density gradient centrifugation to isolate PBMCs, which were then cryopreserved in liquid nitrogen. The data were obtained in a study of neurological immune-mediated disorders (dated 2019 in TCRdb). Context from the whole study: Of the 35 or so multiple sclerosis patients, 31 had relapsing-remitting MS and 3 had secondary progressive MS. The roughly 110 TCR-beta libraries covered PBMC samples along with longitudinal samples, technical triplicates, and paired sorted CD4+ and CD8+ T-cell subsets. Of the approximately 70 subjects in the cohort, about 14 were HAM/TSP patients, about 35 were multiple sclerosis patients, and approximately 20 were healthy controls. Using UMI-based sequencing, the study compared peripheral blood TCR-beta repertoires from patients with HTLV-I-associated myelopathy (HAM/TSP), patients with multiple sclerosis, and healthy controls.

General conclusions and limits of the study: In phylogenetic analysis, the repertoires of 18 of 34 MS patients grouped into a cluster of related CDR3 sequences, which suggests a possible signature at the repertoire level. Across subjects, expanded clones never shared an identical CDR3 amino acid sequence, which suggests that the TCR-beta repertoires in every group were private. The MS cluster showed no association with clinical or MRI features, and the authors stated that larger cohorts are needed. TCR clonal expansion was highest in HAM/TSP patients and lowest in MS patients, with MS patients falling below even healthy controls.

Via the germline V gene, CDR1 is SGHTA and CDR2 FQGTGA. From the cysteine through the phenylalanine, the CDR3 covers 15 amino acids. Only the CDR3 part of the read is kept: 45 bases, read in frame from the first base. V was cut back by 5 bases and J by 8 bases, leaving a gap of 21 bases between them. cDNA synthesis used template-switch 5'RACE with a primer carrying a 10-nucleotide random unique molecular identifier tagging each TCR transcript. Every sequencing run covered 15-18 subjects and yielded more than 180 million TCR-beta sequences. Total RNA was extracted with the RNeasy kit. The KAPA Real-time Library Amplification kit was used to amplify TCR-beta VDJ regions with primers targeting the TCR constant region and the 5'RACE anchor. A first PCR added sample indexes and Illumina adaptors, after which a second PCR increased the library yield. After purification with Ampure beads, the TCR product of roughly 650 bp was size-selected on a 2% E-gel SizeSelection system. Library quality was checked on a Bioanalyzer, concentration was measured with Qubit, and libraries were quantified with the Kapa Library Quantification kit before pooling. Paired-end 2 x 150 bp sequencing of the libraries was performed on an Illumina HiSeq 2500. To increase sequence diversity, about 23-32% phiX was spiked into each library pool. The original methods were these. Quality-filtered reads were processed with the UMI-based MiGEC pipeline, and over 75% of raw TCR sequences were removed by the MiGEC pipeline during error correction. VDJ genes were aligned to IMGT germline references, and each clonotype was defined by a unique CDR3 amino acid sequence together with V-J genes. Clonal expansion, Shannon diversity and CDR3 relatedness were evaluated with VDJtools (CalcPairwiseDistances, ClusterSamples), while phylogenetic trees were built in CLCbio workbench. A clone was classed as expanded if it had 8 or more unique UMIs, a cutoff based on coefficient-of-variation modelling across technical triplicates. TCRdb reworked the public reads: Q25 trimming with fastp, MiXCR clone assembly, productive beta chains retained. Rows with a matching CDR3 protein are joined into one entry that keeps the most common DNA and genes. Here the V and J calls rest on TCRdb's processing, not on the authors' analysis. The sample data list around 66,000 distinct CDR3 sequences, and around 5% of these were observed just once. In total, the top ten clones hold approximately 2.6% of the sample.

The rearrangement joined TRBV7-3 to TRBJ1-2; the D gene identity is not certain. Input material: PBMCs. This clonotype originated in a woman between 25 and 40 years old with multiple sclerosis. The CDR3 is CASSPNRREDGGYTF. The sequence in DNA is TGTGCCAGCAGCCCGAACCGAAGGGAGGATGGAGGCTACACCTTC.